This TCR beta chain was profiled in a study of blood T cells in healthy people across ages. Study as a whole: Template switching captured about one barcoded beta molecule per two T cells.

Germline assignment: CDR1 MGHDK and CDR2 SYGVNS. Trimming pared 5 bases from V and 13 bases from J, leaving 21 bases between. This CDR3 spans 14 amino acids. A second PCR, run for roughly 7 to 11 cycles, used a sample-barcoded 5' primer plus a J-beta primer mix. One entry per CDR3 protein, called by TCRdb with MiXCR from the 5' RACE reads. The table lists 1.5 million to 2 million distinct CDR3 sequences, roughly 30% of them singletons. Study-level results: The study lacked donor CMV status, which possibly confounded expanded clonotype changes.

About this clonotype itself: Antigen specificity is unknown.

The sample was blood. The chain couples TRBV25-1 to TRBJ2-1; D may be TRBD1 or TRBD2 (6 bases each). The sequence came from a woman aged 25 to 39 in good health. In nucleotides, the CDR3 is TGTGCCAGCAGTCGAAGGGGGGCGCTTCAGACCCAGTTCTTC. This codes for CASSRRGALQTQFF.